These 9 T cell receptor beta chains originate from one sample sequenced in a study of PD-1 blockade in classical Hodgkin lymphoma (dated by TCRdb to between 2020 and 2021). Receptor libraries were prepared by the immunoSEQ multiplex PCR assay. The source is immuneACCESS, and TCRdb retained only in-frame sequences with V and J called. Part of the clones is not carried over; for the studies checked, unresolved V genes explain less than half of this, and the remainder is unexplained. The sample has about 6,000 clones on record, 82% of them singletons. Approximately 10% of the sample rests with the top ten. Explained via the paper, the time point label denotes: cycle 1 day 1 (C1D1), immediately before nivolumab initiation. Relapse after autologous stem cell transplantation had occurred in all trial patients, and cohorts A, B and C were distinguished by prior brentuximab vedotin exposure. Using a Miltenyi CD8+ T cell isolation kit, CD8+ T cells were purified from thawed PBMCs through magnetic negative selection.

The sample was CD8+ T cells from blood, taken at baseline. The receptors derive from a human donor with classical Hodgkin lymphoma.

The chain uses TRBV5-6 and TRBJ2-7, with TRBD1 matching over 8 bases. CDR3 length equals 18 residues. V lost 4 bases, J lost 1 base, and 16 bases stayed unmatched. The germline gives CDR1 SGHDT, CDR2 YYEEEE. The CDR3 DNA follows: TGTGCCAGCAGCACACGTGGACAGGGAAGACGGTTGTCCTACGAGCAGTACTTC. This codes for CASSTRGQGRRLSYEQYF.

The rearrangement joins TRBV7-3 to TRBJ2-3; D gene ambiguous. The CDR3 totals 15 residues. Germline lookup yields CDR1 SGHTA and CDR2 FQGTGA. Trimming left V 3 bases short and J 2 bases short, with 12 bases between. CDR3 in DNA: TGTGCCAGCAGCTTTGCAAAAGTTATCACAGATACGCAGTATTTT. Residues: CASSFAKVITDTQYF.

The CDR3: CASSSTRAGPRYNEQFF. The CDR3, as DNA: TGTGCCAGCAGCTCCACTAGAGCGGGGCCCAGATACAATGAGCAGTTCTTC. The chain recombines TRBV7-6 with TRBJ2-1; 7 bases fit TRBD2. Germline CDR1 and CDR2: SGHVS and FNYEAQ. Trimming cost V 4 bases and J 4 bases; bases outside gene matches: 13. This CDR3 is 17 amino acids long.

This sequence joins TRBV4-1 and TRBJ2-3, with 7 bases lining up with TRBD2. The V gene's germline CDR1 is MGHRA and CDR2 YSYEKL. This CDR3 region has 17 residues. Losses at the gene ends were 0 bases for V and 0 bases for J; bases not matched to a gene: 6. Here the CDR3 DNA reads TGCGCCAGCAGCCAAGATGGTGCGGGGGTAAGCACAGATACGCAGTATTTT. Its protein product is CASSQDGAGVSTDTQYF.

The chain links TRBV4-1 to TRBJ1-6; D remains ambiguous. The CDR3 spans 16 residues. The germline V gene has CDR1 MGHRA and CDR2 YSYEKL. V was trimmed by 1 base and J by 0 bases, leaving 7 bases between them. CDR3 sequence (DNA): TGCGCCAGCAGCCAAGGGGTGAGCTCCTATAATTCACCCCTCCACTTT. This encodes CASSQGVSSYNSPLHF.

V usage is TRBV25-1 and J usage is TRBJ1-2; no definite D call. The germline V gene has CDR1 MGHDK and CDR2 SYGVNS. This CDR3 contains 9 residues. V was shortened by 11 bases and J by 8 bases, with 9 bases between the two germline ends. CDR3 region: CAPRGGYTF. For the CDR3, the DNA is TGTGCCCCCAGAGGGGGCTACACCTTC.

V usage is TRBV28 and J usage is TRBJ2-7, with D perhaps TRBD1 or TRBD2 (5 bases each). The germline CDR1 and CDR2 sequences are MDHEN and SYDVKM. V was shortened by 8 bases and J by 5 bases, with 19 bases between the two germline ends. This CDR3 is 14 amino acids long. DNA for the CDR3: TGTGCCAGCTCAACACCGGGGACCCTCGACGAGCAGTACTTC. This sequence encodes CASSTPGTLDEQYF.

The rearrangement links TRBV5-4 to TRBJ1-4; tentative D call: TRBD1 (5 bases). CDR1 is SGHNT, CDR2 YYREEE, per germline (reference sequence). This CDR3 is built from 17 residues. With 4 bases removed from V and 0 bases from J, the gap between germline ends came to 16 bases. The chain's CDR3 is CASSADSPGATNEKLFF. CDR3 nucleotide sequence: TGTGCCAGCAGCGCCGACAGCCCGGGGGCAACTAATGAAAAACTGTTTTTT.

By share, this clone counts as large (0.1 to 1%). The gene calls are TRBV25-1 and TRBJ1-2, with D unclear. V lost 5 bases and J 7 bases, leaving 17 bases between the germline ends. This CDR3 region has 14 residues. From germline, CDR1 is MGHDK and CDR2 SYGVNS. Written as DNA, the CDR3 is TGTGCCAGCAGTATCGCAGGCCGTGTGGGTGGCTACACCTTC. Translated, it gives CASSIAGRVGGYTF.